Each of the 25 T cell receptor beta chains below was sequenced from the same sample in a study of regulatory T cells in long-lasting Graves disease. Investigators prepared the TCR beta libraries by applying iRepertoire HTBI primers and Arm-PCR of CDR3 regions. TCRdb itself ran the multiplex PCR reads through MiXCR, one entry per CDR3 protein. The repertoire includes about 400,000 distinct CDR3 sequences, 15% of them detected once, and approximately 8% sits in the top ten. As to time point: newly diagnosed GD, antithyroid drugs for less than 3 months. Extracted RNA from PBMCs served as the source of the TCR library. The data also belong to a second study, concerning T cells in Graves' hyperthyroidism and ophthalmopathy.

The sequencing here drew on peripheral blood mononuclear cells (PBMCs), taken at new diagnosis, from a patient treated with antithyroid drugs. These TCRs come from a woman aged 40 to 50 with Graves disease.

This clonotype was detected many times. The rearrangement joins TRBV5-1 to TRBJ2-7; 9 nucleotides agree with TRBD2. The CDR3 runs to 16 residues. V dropped 5 bases and J dropped 3; count of bases not matched to a gene: 12. The germline CDR1 and CDR2 sequences are SGHRS and YFSETQ. In nucleotides, the CDR3 is TGCGCCAGCAGTGGCGCGGGAGGGAGTGGCCGCTACGAGCAGTACTTC. The encoded protein is CASSGAGGSGRYEQYF.

There are many counts of this clonotype. This chain connects TRBV20-1 to TRBJ1-4; D gene unclear. This CDR3 is built from 12 residues. Trimming pared 2 bases from V and 5 bases from J, leaving 6 bases between. CDR1 DFQATT and CDR2 SNEGSKA come from the germline V gene (reference sequence). The CDR3 sequence is CSARRFNEKLFF. In nucleotides, the CDR3 is TGCAGTGCTAGACGGTTCAATGAAAAACTGTTTTTT.

This clonotype occurred many times. This chain connects TRBV7-3 to TRBJ2-7; 14 bases align to TRBD2. V lost 4 bases to trimming and J lost 7 bases; unmatched junction nucleotides: 3. The CDR3 sequence is 14 residues long. Germline V gives CDR1 SGHTA, CDR2 FQGTGA. The chain's CDR3 is CASSSGLAGDEQYF. The CDR3 DNA reads as TGTGCCAGCAGCTCGGGACTAGCGGGAGATGAGCAGTACTTC.

This clonotype was observed a handful of times. V and J are TRBV5-1 and TRBJ1-4; D not resolved. V gave up 1 base and J gave up 0 bases, with 10 bases separating them. CDR1 SGHRS and CDR2 YFSETQ come from the germline V gene. This CDR3 has 16 amino acids. The CDR3: CASSLQTPATNEKLFF. DNA for the CDR3: TGCGCCAGCAGCTTGCAGACACCAGCAACTAATGAAAAACTGTTTTTT.

The chain employs TRBV20-1 and TRBJ1-5; TRBD1 might be the D (6 bases). The CDR3 totals 13 residues. Trimming pared 2 bases from V and 11 bases from J, leaving 16 bases between. Germline V CDR1 and CDR2: DFQATT, SNEGSKA (reference sequence). CDR3 protein: CSARSDRAESQHF. Here the CDR3 DNA reads TGCAGTGCTAGATCGGACAGAGCTGAGTCCCAGCATTTT.

This clonotype has just a few counts. This chain connects TRBV7-8 to TRBJ2-1, with TRBD2 identical over 9 bases. The germline V gene encodes CDR1 SGHVS and CDR2 FQNEAQ. This CDR3 contains 19 residues. V dropped 5 bases and J dropped 2; count of bases not matched to a gene: 16. This CDR3 is CASSGTRGTGTSPYNEQFF. CDR3 DNA: TGTGCCAGCAGCGGGACTCGGGGCACCGGGACTAGCCCCTACAATGAGCAGTTCTTC.

This clonotype has ten or more counts. This chain connects TRBV7-2 to TRBJ1-2; 9 bases match TRBD1. Germline lookup yields CDR1 SGHTA and CDR2 FQGNSA. The CDR3 has 13 residues. Trimming cost V 5 bases and J 8 bases; bases outside gene matches: 6. The CDR3 loop is CASSQQGAWGYTF. The CDR3 bases are TGTGCCAGCAGCCAACAGGGGGCATGGGGCTACACCTTC.

This clonotype was picked up a small number of times. It is likely a read error: a sequence one base away is far more abundant. This chain connects TRBV7-9 to TRBJ2-5; D remains ambiguous. The germline V gene encodes CDR1 SEHNR and CDR2 FQNEAQ (reference sequence). The length of the CDR3 is 13 residues. Trimming left V 1 base short and J 1 base short, with 4 bases between. CDR3 amino acids: CASSLVGQETQYF. The DNA of the CDR3 is TGTGCCAGCAGCTTAGTAGGCCAAGAGACCCAGTACTTC.

The rearrangement uses TRBV6-1 and TRBJ1-5, with D hard to call. Between the trimmed V and J ends, which lost 6 bases and 4 bases, there was a span of 10 bases. CDR3 length: 13 amino acids. Germline V gene lookup returns CDR1 MNHNS and CDR2 SASEGT. The CDR3 reads CASSPTANQPQHF. CDR3 DNA: TGTGCCAGCAGCCCTACAGCTAATCAGCCCCAGCATTTT.

The table lists this clonotype with a few counts. This chain uses TRBV6-2 or TRBV6-3 with TRBJ1-5; TRBD1 aligns across 7 bases. V lost 5 bases to trimming and J lost 3 bases; unmatched junction nucleotides: 10. The CDR3 has 16 amino acids. Germline CDR1 MNHEY, CDR2 SVGEGT. The CDR3: CASSDPGQPINQPQHF. CDR3 coding DNA: TGTGCCAGCAGTGATCCGGGACAGCCCATCAATCAGCCCCAGCATTTT.

This clonotype was counted at least ten times. The chain links TRBV7-3 to TRBJ2-2; D tentatively reads TRBD1 or TRBD2 (5 bases each). Germline V CDR1 and CDR2: SGHTA, FQGTGA. This CDR3 is built from 14 residues. V lost 4 bases, J lost 4 bases, and 10 bases lay in between. The CDR3 loop is CASSSGPSTGELFF. Written as DNA, the CDR3 is TGTGCCAGCAGCTCGGGACCCAGCACCGGGGAGCTGTTTTTT.

This clonotype was recorded at least ten times. V usage is TRBV11-2 and J usage is TRBJ2-2; unclear D gene. This CDR3 region has 16 residues. Trimming took 5 bases from V and 2 from J, leaving 15 bases between them. CDR1 SGHAT and CDR2 FQNNGV come from the germline V gene. The DNA of the CDR3 is TGTGCCAGCAGCCCAGTGGCAGACCCAAACACCGGGGAGCTGTTTTTT. This gives the protein CASSPVADPNTGELFF. Based on the CDR3 plus reference TRBV11-2 and TRBJ2-2, the full variable domain is EAGVAQSPRYKIIEKRQSVAFWCNPISGHATLYWYQQILGQGPKLLIQFQNNGVVDDSQLPKDRFSAERLKGVDSTLKIQPAKLEDSAVYLCASSPVADPNTGELFFGEGSRLTVL.

At least ten counts were recorded for this clonotype. CDR3 in amino acids: CATSRDRGDEETQYF. The CDR3, as DNA: TGTGCCACCAGCAGAGATAGGGGAGACGAAGAGACCCAGTACTTC. The genes are TRBV15 and TRBJ2-5, with D perhaps being TRBD1 or TRBD2 (5 bases each). V was shortened by 0 bases and J by 3 bases, with 11 bases between the two germline ends. The CDR3 loop spans 15 amino acids. Germline CDR1 LNHNV, CDR2 YYDKDF (reference sequence).

Many counts were recorded for this clonotype. The chain combines TRBV11-3 with TRBJ2-1; D gene uncertain. From germline, CDR1 is SGHNT and CDR2 YENEEA. The CDR3 consists of 15 residues. Trimming removed 3 bases at V and 0 bases at J, with 9 bases between. The CDR3 region is CASSFVMSSYNEQFF. CDR3 in DNA: TGTGCCAGCAGCTTCGTAATGAGCTCCTACAATGAGCAGTTCTTC.

Concerning this clonotype: A far larger clone differs by one base, so this is likely a read error. The chain is built from TRBV11-3 and TRBJ2-4; 7 nucleotides match TRBD2. Germline loops: CDR1 SGHNT, CDR2 YENEEA. This CDR3 spans 15 amino acids. The CDR3 nucleotides read TGTGCCAGCAGCCCGCCGGGACTAATCTACAATGAGCAGTGCTTC. Its protein product is CASSPPGLIYNEQCF.

CDR3 region: CASSLTGTASNQPQHF. The CDR3 bases are TGTGCCAGCAGTTTAACCGGGACGGCTAGCAATCAGCCCCAGCATTTT. V usage is TRBV28 and J usage is TRBJ1-5; D is perhaps TRBD1 (5 bases). Deletions cut 2 bases from V and 0 bases from J, with 11 bases between. CDR3 length: 16 residues. Germline V gene lookup returns CDR1 MDHEN and CDR2 SYDVKM.

This clonotype was counted ten times or more. The rearrangement links TRBV20-1 to TRBJ2-7; 7 bases map to TRBD1. The CDR3 is made up of 12 amino acids. V dropped 6 bases and J dropped 2; count of bases not matched to a gene: 4. Per germline, CDR1 DFQATT and CDR2 SNEGSKA (reference sequence). Written as DNA, the CDR3 is TGCAGTGCCGAGACAGGGACCTACGAGCAGTACTTC. Amino acids: CSAETGTYEQYF.

This clonotype was counted a few times. The chain uses TRBV3-1 and TRBJ1-1, with a tentative D call TRBD1 (5 bases). CDR1 is LGHDT, CDR2 YNNKEL, per germline (reference sequence). V dropped 0 bases and J dropped 3 bases, with 14 bases sitting between them. CDR3 size: 16 residues. CDR3: CASSQERLGVDTEAFF. The CDR3 DNA sequence: TGTGCCAGCAGCCAAGAGAGGCTGGGGGTAGACACTGAAGCTTTCTTT. Combining the CDR3 with reference TRBV3-1 and TRBJ1-1 gives the whole variable domain DTAVSQTPKYLVTQMGNDKSIKCEQNLGHDTMYWYKQDSKKFLKIMFSYNNKELIINETVPNRFSPKSPDKAHLNLHINSLELGDSAVYFCASSQERLGVDTEAFFGQGTRLTVV.

Worth noting for this clonotype: This clone may be a read error of a much larger clone one base away. The chain links TRBV15 to TRBJ2-5; D might be TRBD1 or TRBD2, each matching 5 bases. The DNA end is more similar to TRBJ2-1, so the J call may be wrong. Germline lookup yields CDR1 LNHNV and CDR2 YYDKDF (reference sequence). The CDR3 contains 15 residues. The chain's CDR3 is CATSRIGTQANEQFF. CDR3 nucleotide sequence: TGTGCCACCAGCAGAATCGGGACCCAGGCCAATGAGCAGTTCTTC.

This clonotype was detected only a few times. This chain uses TRBV15 with TRBJ2-1; 9 nucleotides agree with TRBD2. CDR3 length equals 18 residues. Trimming removed 0 bases from V and 3 bases from J; junction bases left unmatched: 9. Germline CDR1 and CDR2: LNHNV and YYDKDF (reference sequence). As DNA, the CDR3 is TGTGCCACCAGCAGAGATTATTCCGGGACTAGCAGCTACAATGAGCAGTTCTTC. Its translation: CATSRDYSGTSSYNEQFF.

This clonotype came up many times. The chain combines TRBV7-3 with TRBJ2-1; 13 bases map to TRBD2. This CDR3 spans 16 amino acids. Trimming removed 0 bases from V and 4 bases from J; junction bases left unmatched: 0. Germline V gene data show CDR1 as SGHTA and CDR2 as FQGTGA. CDR3 bases: TGTGCCAGCAGCTTAACGGGACTAGCGGGATACAATGAGCAGTTCTTC. It is translated as CASSLTGLAGYNEQFF.

This clonotype occurred a few times. The J gene is TRBJ2-3, the V gene TRBV19, with 12 bases aligning to TRBD2. Trimming took 5 bases from V and 6 from J; bases not matched to a gene: 9. Germline-derived CDR1 and CDR2 are LNHDA and SQIVND (reference sequence). The CDR3 totals 16 residues. The CDR3 nucleotides are TGTGCCAGTAGTGTTCTAGCGGGAGGGCCTTCCGATACGCAGTATTTT. Residues: CASSVLAGGPSDTQYF.

This rearrangement joins TRBV3-1 to TRBJ2-7, with TRBD2 identical over 7 bases. V gave up 1 base and J gave up 0 bases; unmatched junction bases: 3. The CDR3 sequence is 15 residues long. Germline CDR1 and CDR2: LGHDT and YNNKEL (reference sequence). The CDR3 bases are TGTGCCAGCAGCCAAGGAATAGCGGGCTCCTACGAGCAGTACTTC. Encoded protein: CASSQGIAGSYEQYF.

The chain links TRBV3-1 to TRBJ1-1, with D maybe TRBD1 (5 bases). Germline assignment: CDR1 LGHDT and CDR2 YNNKEL (reference sequence). V lost 3 bases to trimming and J lost 1 base, with 15 bases between them. CDR3 length equals 16 residues. The CDR3 loop is CASSHSSGRRNTEAFF. CDR3 coding DNA: TGTGCCAGCAGCCACTCCTCGGGACGGCGGAACACTGAAGCTTTCTTT.

The sample holds many counts of this clonotype. This chain links TRBV28 with TRBJ2-5; tentative D call: TRBD2 (5 bases). Looked up from germline, CDR1 is MDHEN and CDR2 is SYDVKM. CDR3 length: 12 amino acids. Trimming took off 3 bases at V and 5 bases at J, with 7 bases between the two ends. The CDR3 here is CASSFPGETQYF. CDR3 bases: TGTGCCAGCAGTTTTCCGGGGGAGACCCAGTACTTC. The full variable domain, its missing parts supplied by reference TRBV28 and TRBJ2-5, is DVKVTQSSRYLVKRTGEKVFLECVQDMDHENMFWYRQDPGLGLRLIYFSYDVKMKEKGDIPEGYSVSREKKERFSLILESASTNQTSMYLCASSFPGETQYFGPGTRLLVL.